Listed below are T cell receptor beta chains from one sample, sequenced in a study of blood T cell repertoires in COVID-19. Clones were sequenced by immunoSEQ multiplex PCR, and TCRdb holds only the in-frame ones, with some missing. The table includes about 200,000 clones, almost 90% detected once. The sequenced sample consisted of peripheral blood. The receptors were gathered from a man between 18 and 29 years old with active or convalescent COVID-19. The CDR3 runs from the conserved cysteine through the conserved F or W. Fields, in order: V gene, D gene, J gene, clone size, CDR3 DNA, CDR3 protein. The D gene is left open where the match is weak. Size is omitted from some rows. Given values are once, few, many or a class for expanded clones.

>TRBV2|NA|TRBJ1-2|NA
TGTGCCAGCAGTGACCTCCGGGAAAGTAACTATGGCTACACCTTC
CASSDLRESNYGYTF
>TRBV28|NA|TRBJ1-4|NA
TGTGCCAGCAGGCCCTTAGGGGGGGCTGGGGAAAAACTGTTTTTT
CASRPLGGAGEKLFF
>TRBV6-2/TRBV6-3|TRBD1|TRBJ1-6|NA
TGTGCCAGCAGTTACGTGGGACAGGGGAATTCACCCCTCCACTTT
CASSYVGQGNSPLHF
>TRBV15|TRBD1|TRBJ2-2|few
TGTGCCACCAGCAGGTTTCCCGGGACAGCGAACACCGGGGAGCTGTTTTTT
CATSRFPGTANTGELFF
>TRBV11-2|NA|TRBJ1-6|NA
TGTGCCAGCAGCTTAGGGTCAGGGAATTCACCCCTCCACTTT
CASSLGSGNSPLHF
>TRBV27|TRBD1|TRBJ1-1|NA
TGTGCCAGCAGGAGGACAGGGGAAGGGAGCACTGAAGCTTTCTTT
CASRRTGEGSTEAFF
>TRBV14|TRBD2|TRBJ2-2|NA
TGTGCCAGCAGCCAGGGACTAGCGGGAGGACCGAACACCGGGGAGCTGTTTTTT
CASSQGLAGGPNTGELFF
>TRBV6-4|NA|TRBJ2-1|NA
TGTGCCAGCAGTGCGCAGGGAGGTAGGAACTACAATGAGCAGTTCTTC
CASSAQGGRNYNEQFF
>TRBV5-6|NA|TRBJ2-1|once
TGTGCCAGCAGCTTGATTGGGGCAAGAAGCTCCTACAATGAGCAGTTCTTC
CASSLIGARSSYNEQFF
>TRBV7-2|TRBD2|TRBJ2-3|NA
TGTGCCAGCAGCATAAGGACTAGCGGGATTAGCACAGATACGCAGTATTTT
CASSIRTSGISTDTQYF
>TRBV18|NA|TRBJ1-1|NA
TGTGCCAGCTCACCACCGCCAGTCTCGGGCACTGAAGCTTTCTTT
CASSPPPVSGTEAFF
>TRBV7-2|NA|TRBJ2-7|NA
TGTGCCAGCAGCTTAGGATCGAGCGAGCAGTACTTC
CASSLGSSEQYF
>TRBV19|TRBD1|TRBJ2-4|NA
TGTGCCACCCGAGCAGGGGGTAAAAACATTCAGTACTTC
CATRAGGKNIQYF
>TRBV19|TRBD1|TRBJ1-4|NA
TGTGCCAGTAGTTCCGGGACAGGGGTTGAAAAACTGTTTTTT
CASSSGTGVEKLFF
>TRBV14|TRBD2|TRBJ2-1|NA
TGTGCCAGCAGCCAAGATTGGGTTACTAGCGGTCAAGATGAGCAGTTCTTC
CASSQDWVTSGQDEQFF
>TRBV9|TRBD2|TRBJ2-3|NA
TGTGCCAGCAGCGTGGGCGGGAGGGCATCAGATACGCAGTATTTT
CASSVGGRASDTQYF
>TRBV27|NA|TRBJ1-1|NA
TGTGCCAGCAATTTTATAGGACGGGAGAACACTGAAGCTTTCTTT
CASNFIGRENTEAFF
>TRBV11-3|TRBD1|TRBJ2-1|NA
TGTGCCAGCAGCTTGGGACAGGGGACAACCTACAATGAGCAGTTCTTC
CASSLGQGTTYNEQFF
>TRBV10-3|NA|TRBJ2-7|many
TGTGCCATCAGTGCGCGGACTCACGGCTTCTACGAGCAGTACTTC
CAISARTHGFYEQYF
>TRBV27|TRBD1|TRBJ1-1|NA
TGTGCCAGCAGTCGACAGGGAATCAGGACTGAAGCTTTCTTT
CASSRQGIRTEAFF
>TRBV6-1|NA|TRBJ1-1|NA
TGTGCCAGCAGTGAAGGAGCAGGAACGAACACTGAAGCTTTCTTT
CASSEGAGTNTEAFF
>TRBV7-3|NA|TRBJ1-5|NA
TGTGCCAGCAACGTATCCAGGGTTCTGATATACAATCAGCCCCAGCATTTT
CASNVSRVLIYNQPQHF
>TRBV6-2/TRBV6-3|NA|TRBJ2-7|NA
TGTGCCAGCAGTCGTCCTACCGGGACTGTCACCTACGAGCAGTACTTC
CASSRPTGTVTYEQYF